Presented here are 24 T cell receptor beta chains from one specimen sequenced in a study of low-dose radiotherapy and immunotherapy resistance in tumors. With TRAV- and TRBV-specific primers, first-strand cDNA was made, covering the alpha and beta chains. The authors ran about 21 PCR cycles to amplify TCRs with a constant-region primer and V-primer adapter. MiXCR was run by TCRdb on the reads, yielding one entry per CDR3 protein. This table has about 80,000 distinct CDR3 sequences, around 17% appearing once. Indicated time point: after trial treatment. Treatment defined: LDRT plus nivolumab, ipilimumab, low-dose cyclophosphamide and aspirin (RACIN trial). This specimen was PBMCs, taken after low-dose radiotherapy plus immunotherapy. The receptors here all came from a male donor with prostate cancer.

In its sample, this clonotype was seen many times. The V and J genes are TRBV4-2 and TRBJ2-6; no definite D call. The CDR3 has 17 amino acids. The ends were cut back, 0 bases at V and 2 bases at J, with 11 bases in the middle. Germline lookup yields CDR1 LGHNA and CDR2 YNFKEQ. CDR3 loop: CASSQEFSSTGANVLTF. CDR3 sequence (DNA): TGTGCCAGCAGCCAAGAATTTTCTAGTACTGGGGCCAACGTCCTGACTTTC.

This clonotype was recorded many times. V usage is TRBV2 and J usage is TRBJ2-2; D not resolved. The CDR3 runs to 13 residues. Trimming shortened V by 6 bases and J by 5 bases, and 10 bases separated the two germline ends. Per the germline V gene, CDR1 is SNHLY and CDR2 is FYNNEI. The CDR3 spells CASRRAGTGELFF. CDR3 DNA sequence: TGTGCCAGCAGACGGGCCGGGACCGGGGAGCTGTTTTTT.

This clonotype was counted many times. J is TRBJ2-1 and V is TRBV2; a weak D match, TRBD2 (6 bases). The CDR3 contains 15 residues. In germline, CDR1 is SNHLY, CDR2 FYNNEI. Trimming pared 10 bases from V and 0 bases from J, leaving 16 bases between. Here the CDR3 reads CAIRTAGSSYNEQFF. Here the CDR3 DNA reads TGTGCCATTCGGACCGCGGGGAGCTCCTACAATGAGCAGTTCTTC.

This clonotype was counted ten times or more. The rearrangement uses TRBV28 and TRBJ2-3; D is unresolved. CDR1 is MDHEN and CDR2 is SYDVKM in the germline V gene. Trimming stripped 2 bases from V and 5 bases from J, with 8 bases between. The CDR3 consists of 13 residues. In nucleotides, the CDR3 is TGTGCCAGCAGTTTACTGGCGGAAGATACGCAGTATTTT. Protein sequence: CASSLLAEDTQYF.

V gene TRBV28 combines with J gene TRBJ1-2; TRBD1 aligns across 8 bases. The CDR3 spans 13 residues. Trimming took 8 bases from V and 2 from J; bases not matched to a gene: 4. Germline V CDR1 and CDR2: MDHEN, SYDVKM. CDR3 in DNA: TGTGCCAGCGGTTACAGGGGGAACTATGGCTACACCTTC. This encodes CASGYRGNYGYTF.

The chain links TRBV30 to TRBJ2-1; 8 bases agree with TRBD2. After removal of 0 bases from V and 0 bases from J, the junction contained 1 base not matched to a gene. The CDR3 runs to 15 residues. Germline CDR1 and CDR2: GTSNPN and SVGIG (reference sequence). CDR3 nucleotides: TGTGCCTGGAGTGTAAGCGGGAGCTCCTACAATGAGCAGTTCTTC. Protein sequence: CAWSVSGSSYNEQFF.

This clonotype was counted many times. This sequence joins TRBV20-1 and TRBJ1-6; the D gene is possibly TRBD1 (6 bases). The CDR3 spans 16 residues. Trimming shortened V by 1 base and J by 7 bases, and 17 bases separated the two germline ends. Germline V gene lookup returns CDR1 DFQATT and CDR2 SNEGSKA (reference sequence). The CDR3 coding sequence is TGCAGTGCTAGAGCTCAGGGGAAGACGTCGAATTCACCCCTCCACTTT. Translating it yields CSARAQGKTSNSPLHF.

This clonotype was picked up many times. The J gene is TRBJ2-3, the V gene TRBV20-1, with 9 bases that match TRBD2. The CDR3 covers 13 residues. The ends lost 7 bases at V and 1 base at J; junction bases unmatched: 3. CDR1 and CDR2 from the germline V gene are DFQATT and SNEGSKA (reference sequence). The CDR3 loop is CSGWTSGTDTQYF. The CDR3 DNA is TGCAGTGGTTGGACTAGCGGCACAGATACGCAGTATTTT.

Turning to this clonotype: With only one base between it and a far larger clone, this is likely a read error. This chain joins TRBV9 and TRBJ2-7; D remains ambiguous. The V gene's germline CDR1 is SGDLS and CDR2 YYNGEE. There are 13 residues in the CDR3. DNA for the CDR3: TGTGCCAGCAGCGTAGGAGGCTCCGGTGAGCAGTCCTTC. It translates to CASSVGGSGEQSF.

The CDR3, as DNA: TGCGCCAGCAGCCTTGGACAGAAAGAGACCCAGTACTTC. Translated: CASSLGQKETQYF. This sequence joins TRBV4-1 and TRBJ2-5; TRBD1 might be the D (6 bases). The germline V gene has CDR1 MGHRA and CDR2 YSYEKL. The CDR3 loop spans 13 amino acids. V lost 4 bases and J 3 bases, leaving 9 bases between the germline ends.

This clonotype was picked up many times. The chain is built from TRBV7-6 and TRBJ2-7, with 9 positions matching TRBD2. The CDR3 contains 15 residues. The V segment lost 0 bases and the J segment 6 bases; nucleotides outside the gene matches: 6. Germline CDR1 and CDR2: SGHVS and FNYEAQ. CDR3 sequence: CASSLAVSGSGEQYF. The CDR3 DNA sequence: TGTGCCAGCAGCTTAGCTGTTAGCGGGAGCGGCGAGCAGTACTTC.

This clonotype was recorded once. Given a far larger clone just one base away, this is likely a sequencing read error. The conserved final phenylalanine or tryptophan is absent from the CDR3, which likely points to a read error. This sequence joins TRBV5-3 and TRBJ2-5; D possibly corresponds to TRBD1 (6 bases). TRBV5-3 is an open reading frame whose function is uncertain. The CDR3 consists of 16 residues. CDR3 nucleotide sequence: TGTGCCAGCAGCTTTGACAGGCAAGGGTCGGCAGAGACCCAGTACATC. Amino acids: CASSFDRQGSAETQYI.

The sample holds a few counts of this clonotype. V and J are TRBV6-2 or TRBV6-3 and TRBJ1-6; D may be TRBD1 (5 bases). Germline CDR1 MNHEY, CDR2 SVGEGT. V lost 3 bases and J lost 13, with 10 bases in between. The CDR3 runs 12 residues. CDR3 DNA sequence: TGTGCCAGCAGTTATCGGGGGTCCCCCCTCCACTTT. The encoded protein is CASSYRGSPLHF.

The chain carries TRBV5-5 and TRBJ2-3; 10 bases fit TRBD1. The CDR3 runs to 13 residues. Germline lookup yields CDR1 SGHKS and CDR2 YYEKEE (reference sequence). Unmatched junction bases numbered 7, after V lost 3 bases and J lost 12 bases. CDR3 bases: TGTGCCAGCAGCTCGTTTAGGGACAGGGGTCAGTATTTT. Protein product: CASSSFRDRGQYF.

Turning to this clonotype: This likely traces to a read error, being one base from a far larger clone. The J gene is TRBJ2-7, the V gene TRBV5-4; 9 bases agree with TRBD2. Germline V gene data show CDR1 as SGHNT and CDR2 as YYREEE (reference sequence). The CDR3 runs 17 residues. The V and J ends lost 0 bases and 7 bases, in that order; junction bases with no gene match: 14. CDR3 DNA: TGTGCCAGCAGCTTGGGTCTCTCTGCGGGAGGGAGCAATGAGCAGTACTTC. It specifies CASSLGLSAGGSNEQYF.

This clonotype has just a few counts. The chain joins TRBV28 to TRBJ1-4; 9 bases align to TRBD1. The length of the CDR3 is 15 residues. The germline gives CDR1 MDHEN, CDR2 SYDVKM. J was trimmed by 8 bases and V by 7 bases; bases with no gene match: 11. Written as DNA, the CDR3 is TGTGCCAGCACTGCCCTACAGGGGGCAGGGGAAAAACTGTTTTTT. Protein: CASTALQGAGEKLFF.

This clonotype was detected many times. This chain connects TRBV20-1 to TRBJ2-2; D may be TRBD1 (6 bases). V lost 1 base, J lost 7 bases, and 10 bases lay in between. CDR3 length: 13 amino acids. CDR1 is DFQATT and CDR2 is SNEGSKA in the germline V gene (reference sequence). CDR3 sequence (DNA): TGCAGTGCTAGAGCTACAGGGAACGGGGAGCTGTTTTTT. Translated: CSARATGNGELFF.

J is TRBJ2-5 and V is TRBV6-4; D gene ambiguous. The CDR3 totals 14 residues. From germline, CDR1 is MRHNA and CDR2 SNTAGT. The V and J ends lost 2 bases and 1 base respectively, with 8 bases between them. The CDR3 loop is CASSDPRRQETQYF. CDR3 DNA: TGTGCCAGCAGTGACCCACGCCGCCAAGAGACCCAGTACTTC.

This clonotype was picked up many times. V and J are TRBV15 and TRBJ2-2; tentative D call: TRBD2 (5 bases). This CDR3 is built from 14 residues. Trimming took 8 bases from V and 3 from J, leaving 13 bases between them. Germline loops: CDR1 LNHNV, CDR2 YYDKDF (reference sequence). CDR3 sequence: CATGKGSHTGELFF. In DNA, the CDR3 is TGTGCCACCGGGAAAGGGAGCCACACCGGGGAGCTGTTTTTT.

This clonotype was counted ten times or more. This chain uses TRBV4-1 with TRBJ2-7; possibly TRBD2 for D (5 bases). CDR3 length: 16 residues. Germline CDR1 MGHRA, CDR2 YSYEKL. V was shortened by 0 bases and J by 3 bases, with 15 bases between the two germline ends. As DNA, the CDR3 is TGCGCCAGCAGCCAAGAGGCCCGGGGAGCCCTCTACGAGCAGTACTTC. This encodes CASSQEARGALYEQYF.

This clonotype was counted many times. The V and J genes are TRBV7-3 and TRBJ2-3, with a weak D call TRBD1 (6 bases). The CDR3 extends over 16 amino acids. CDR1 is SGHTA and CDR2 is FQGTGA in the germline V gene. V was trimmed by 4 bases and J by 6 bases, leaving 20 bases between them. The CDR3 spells CASSSTGTPKADTQYF. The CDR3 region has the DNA TGTGCCAGCAGCTCCACCGGGACACCTAAGGCGGATACGCAGTATTTT.

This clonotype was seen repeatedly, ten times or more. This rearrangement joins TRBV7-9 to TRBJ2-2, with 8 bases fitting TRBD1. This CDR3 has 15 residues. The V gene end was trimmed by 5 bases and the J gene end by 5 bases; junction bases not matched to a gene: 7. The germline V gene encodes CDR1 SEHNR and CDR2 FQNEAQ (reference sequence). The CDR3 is CASSPRQGWTGELFF. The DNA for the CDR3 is TGTGCCAGCAGCCCGCGACAGGGGTGGACCGGGGAGCTGTTTTTT.

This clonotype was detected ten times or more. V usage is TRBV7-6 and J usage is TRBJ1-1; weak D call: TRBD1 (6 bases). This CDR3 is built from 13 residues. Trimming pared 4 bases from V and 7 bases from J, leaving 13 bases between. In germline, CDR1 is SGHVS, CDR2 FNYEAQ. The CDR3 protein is CASSYTPQGEAFF. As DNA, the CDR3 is TGTGCCAGCAGCTACACACCACAGGGTGAAGCTTTCTTT.

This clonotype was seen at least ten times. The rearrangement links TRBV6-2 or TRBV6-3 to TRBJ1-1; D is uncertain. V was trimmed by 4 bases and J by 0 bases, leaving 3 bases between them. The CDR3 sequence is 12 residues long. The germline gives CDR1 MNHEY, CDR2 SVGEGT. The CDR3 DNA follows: TGTGCCAGCAGTTGGGTGAACACTGAAGCTTTCTTT. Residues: CASSWVNTEAFF.